This T cell receptor beta chain was identified during a study of early T cells in non-severe SARS-CoV-2 infection. Study overall: The authors sequenced bulk RNA from unsorted whole blood, leaving chains unpaired. Study observations and caveats: Using VDJdb, the matching emphasized anti-spike CD8 responses while missing private and CD4 specificities.

Germline CDR1 reads SQVTM; CDR2 reads ANQGSEA. Trimming left V 7 bases short and J 0 bases short, with 7 bases between. The CDR3 consists of 12 residues. At least ten counts were recorded for this clonotype. What it binds is unknown. Attachment of unique molecular identifiers was made to individual cDNA molecules. TCRdb processed the 5' RACE reads anew with MiXCR; each CDR3 protein has one entry. The sample carries tens of thousands of distinct CDR3 sequences, 11% recorded once. The source material was whole blood. The clonotype was recovered from an adult who was a healthcare worker with PCR-confirmed SARS-CoV-2 infection or an uninfected control (not recorded which). The rearrangement joins TRBV29-1 to TRBJ1-3; D is unclear. CDR3 DNA: TGCAGCGGATTGCTCTCTGGAAACACCATATATTTT. This sequence encodes CSGLLSGNTIYF.